Detailed here is one TCR beta chain. Its antigen is not yet known. Base qualities are not at hand, and no much larger clone is one base apart. These data are taken from a study of CD8 T cells in Susac syndrome (dated by TCRdb to between 2018 and 2021). Context from the whole study: Repertoire sequencing was used to test whether CD8+ T cell activation and differentiation in Susac syndrome was antigen driven. The study compared CD8+ T cell repertoire clonality among about a dozen healthy donors, 14 Susac syndrome patients and approximately 16 multiple sclerosis patients. Study-level results and caveats: The TCR sequencing and HLA analysis was acknowledged to have included a relatively small number of individuals.

The germline V gene supplies CDR1 LGHNA and CDR2 YNFKEQ. V and J lose 5 bases and 8 bases, and a span of 21 bases separates them. From its cysteine to its phenylalanine, the CDR3 spans 16 amino acids. The entry retains the CDR3 DNA only, 48 bases that are in frame from base 1. RNA was extracted using the RNeasy kit, and about 0.5 to 1 microgram was reverse transcribed with random hexamers. The immunoSEQ multiplex PCR assay, covering 54 Vbeta and 13 Jbeta segments, was used to amplify TCR beta CDR3 regions. PCR amplification bias was corrected by using a synthetic template baseline for primer optimization and computational correction. In the authors' own workflow: Only productive sequences were kept, with reads annotated to V, D and J genes according to IMGT and analyzed in immunoSEQ Analyzer. Clonality was calculated as one minus the Shannon entropy normalized by log2 of the number of productive unique sequences. For each patient and control, public and private clones were evaluated among the 100 most prevalent clones. Clones were defined as Susac-specific when absent from the healthy and MS cohorts, from about 970 published viral clones and from other ImmuneACCESS disease sequences. The public reads were reprocessed in TCRdb via fastp at Q25 and MiXCR, keeping in-frame beta chains. Merged by CDR3 protein, the rows form single entries marked with the most common genes and DNA. V and J calls and clone size were set by TCRdb, not the authors. Here the sample has some 260,000 distinct CDR3 sequences; approximately 81% occur a single time. The ten largest clones capture approximately 0.12% of the sample.

High-throughput TCR beta sequencing profiled peripheral blood CD8+ and CD4+ T cells from healthy donors, Susac syndrome patients and multiple sclerosis patients. Multiple sclerosis controls were treatment-naive patients with stable or active relapsing-remitting disease fulfilling revised McDonald criteria. CD8+ TEMRA cells were enriched by FACS, while bulk CD8+ and CD4+ T cells were purified by magnetic negative isolation. Blood was collected in EDTA tubes and processed within 24 hours, with PBMCs isolated through density gradient centrifugation. PBMCs intended for TCR sequencing were cryopreserved in liquid nitrogen and thawed later in a water bath at 37 degrees C. The sorted or isolated CD4+, CD8+ and CD8+ TEMRA cells had a purity of 90% or higher.

The material sequenced was CD8+ T cells from PBMCs. This chain is built from TRBV4-2 and TRBJ1-4; tentative D gene TRBD1, with 6 bases matching. The TCR sequence derives from a human donor with multiple sclerosis. Here the CDR3 is given as CASSTSLTGLEEKLFF. The DNA is TGTGCCAGCAGCACCTCCCTGACAGGTTTAGAAGAAAAACTGTTTTTT.